These T cell receptor beta chains were read from a single sample in a study of identical twins. TCRdb reanalysed the 5' RACE reads using MiXCR and keeps one entry per CDR3 protein. The table lists under 300,000 distinct CDR3 sequences, roughly 12% of them singletons, with approximately 4% in the top ten. These data were also filed under a second study, of yellow fever vaccine responses in identical twins.

Sequences were obtained from memory (CD45RO+) T cells sorted from blood. The receptors come from a young woman in good health. The conserved cysteine and the conserved F or W are not part of the CDR3 here.

v_call,j_call,cdr3_aa
TRBV27,TRBJ1-2,ASSARSGQYGYT
TRBV29-1,TRBJ2-3,SVGSDTQY
TRBV9,TRBJ2-3,ASSVDPRGTVRDTQY
TRBV20-1,TRBJ2-2,SAKWGNTGELF
TRBV6-1,TRBJ2-1,ASSERGDYNEQF
TRBV7-3,TRBJ2-5,ASSLTGGEETQY
TRBV18,TRBJ2-1,ASSPPVPGGRF
TRBV20-1,TRBJ2-1,SAREGSSYNEQF
TRBV7-3,TRBJ2-7,ASSLTRVRDYEQY
TRBV6-5,TRBJ2-5,ASSYSELNGETQY
TRBV19,TRBJ2-5,ASSSQGGETQY
TRBV7-7,TRBJ2-1,ASSSDTSSYNEQF
TRBV3-1,TRBJ2-1,ASTPGTSGRYNEQF
TRBV24-1,TRBJ2-1,ATAGQGASEQF
TRBV20-1,TRBJ2-7,SAREMAYEQY
TRBV14,TRBJ1-1,ASSQGYTEAF
TRBV29-1,TRBJ2-5,SVELRGLKGTQY
TRBV5-1,TRBJ2-7,ASSWDPEPIYEQY
TRBV2,TRBJ2-5,ASSRLGSTIAETQY
TRBV4-3,TRBJ2-5,ASSQDRKETQY
TRBV20-1,TRBJ2-2,SARDVAGGPATGELF
TRBV5-8,TRBJ2-1,ASSPRTVEQF
TRBV10-3,TRBJ1-5,AISESRQPQH
TRBV10-3,TRBJ2-7,AISESGTGQY
TRBV10-2,TRBJ2-3,ASTLAGGTDTQY
TRBV12-3/TRBV12-4,TRBJ2-7,ASKGQGDHEQY
TRBV6-2/TRBV6-3,TRBJ2-5,ASSPGLAGAYQETQY